Listed here are 30 T cell receptor beta chains from one sample, sequenced in a study of cytomegalovirus exposure and HLA in healthy donors. Use of 60 Vbeta and 13 Jbeta primers characterized the PCR. Some clones are missing from TCRdb's copy, which holds only in-frame ones; the method was immunoSEQ multiplex PCR. There are about 160,000 clones in the sample; roughly 79% occur only once, and roughly an eighth lies in the top ten. What was sequenced was PBMCs. Every receptor here comes from a woman aged 45-65 years in good health and CMV-seronegative.

This rearrangement joins TRBV19 to TRBJ2-3; TRBD2 matches at 8 bases. CDR3 length: 15 amino acids. CDR1 is LNHDA and CDR2 is SQIVND in the germline V gene (reference sequence). V trimming: 2 bases; J trimming: 4 bases; junction bases outside the gene matches: 5. In DNA form, the CDR3 reads TGTGCCAGTAGTATACCGGGACTAGGGGCAGATACGCAGTATTTT. Protein product: CASSIPGLGADTQYF.

The chain has TRBV4-3 and TRBJ2-5, with TRBD2 matching 8 bases. The J call may be mistaken, given a closer DNA end match to TRBJ2-7. Germline lookup yields CDR1 LGHNA and CDR2 YSLEER. This CDR3 contains 15 residues. The CDR3 DNA reads TGCGCCAGCAGCCTGCGGCGGGGGGCTGGCTACGAGCAGTACTTC. Protein sequence: CASSLRRGAGYEQYF.

DNA for the CDR3: TGTGCCAGCAGTTTGCTAGCGGGAGGGATAGATACGCAGTATTTT. This gives the protein CASSLLAGGIDTQYF. The chain carries TRBV27 and TRBJ2-3, with 12 bases lining up with TRBD2. Trimming at V came to 3 bases and at J to 5 bases, leaving 3 bases not matched to a gene. Germline CDR1 MNHEY, CDR2 SMNVEV (reference sequence). CDR3 length equals 15 residues.

The table lists this clone with a few counts. The chain carries TRBV7-2 and TRBJ1-5, with unresolved D. Germline V lookup: CDR1 SGHTA, CDR2 FQGNSA. The CDR3 has 14 amino acids. V gave up 5 bases and J gave up 1 base, with 9 bases separating them. The CDR3 coding sequence is TGTGCCAGCAGCCCCCGAGGCAGCAATCAGCCCCAGCATTTT. Its translation is CASSPRGSNQPQHF.

This clone came up a few times. The chain has TRBV25-1 and TRBJ1-2; D perhaps matches TRBD1 (5 bases). This CDR3 region has 15 residues. CDR1 and CDR2 from the germline V gene are MGHDK and SYGVNS. V was pared by 6 bases and J by 6 bases, with 20 bases between. CDR3 DNA: TGTGCCAGCAGGAGAGCTGAGACAGAGGAGCATGGCTACACCTTC. Amino acids: CASRRAETEEHGYTF.

The V and J genes are TRBV7-3 and TRBJ2-2, with 8 bases matching TRBD2. J lost 2 bases, V lost 0 bases, and 5 bases had no gene match. CDR1 is SGHTA, CDR2 FQGTGA, per germline. The CDR3 length is 17 residues. Here the CDR3 DNA reads TGTGCCAGCAGCTTAACCCAAGCGGGGGCTAACACCGGGGAGCTGTTTTTT. This translates into CASSLTQAGANTGELFF.

The rearrangement joins TRBV5-5 to TRBJ1-1, with a weak D call TRBD1 (6 bases). This CDR3 region has 14 residues. Germline values: CDR1 SGHKS, CDR2 YYEKEE (reference sequence). V lost 7 bases and J lost 1, with 14 bases in between. CDR3 residues: CASGPGQPNTEAFF. The CDR3 DNA reads as TGTGCCAGCGGACCAGGACAGCCGAACACTGAAGCTTTCTTT.

The V and J genes are TRBV5-1 and TRBJ2-7; TRBD2 matches 11 bases. Germline assignment: CDR1 SGHRS and CDR2 YFSETQ. V gave up 4 bases and J gave up 2 bases; unmatched junction bases: 2. The CDR3 is 14 residues long. The CDR3 bases are TGCGCCAGCAGCCCGACTAGCGGGACCTACGAGCAGTACTTC. Translating gives CASSPTSGTYEQYF.

The chain is built from TRBV6-4 and TRBJ1-5; D gene unclear. CDR1 and CDR2 from the germline V gene are MRHNA and SNTAGT. There are 15 residues in the CDR3. With 3 bases removed from V and 2 bases from J, the gap between germline ends came to 11 bases. CDR3 in amino acids: CASSEEGHGNQPQHF. CDR3 nucleotide sequence: TGTGCCAGCAGTGAAGAGGGCCACGGCAATCAGCCCCAGCATTTT.

The chain uses TRBV6-5 and TRBJ2-1; 12 bases agree with TRBD2. CDR1 and CDR2 from the germline V gene are MNHEY and SVGAGI. The CDR3 has 15 amino acids. V was clipped by 6 bases and J by 6 bases; unmatched bases: 6. The CDR3: CASSARTSGINEQFF. CDR3 DNA: TGTGCCAGCAGCGCACGGACTAGCGGGATCAATGAGCAGTTCTTC.

This clone was detected a few times. This rearrangement joins TRBV5-1 to TRBJ1-2, with D unresolved. Trimming cost V 0 bases and J 2 bases, with 8 bases left between them. The CDR3 is 14 residues long. Germline-derived CDR1 and CDR2 are SGHRS and YFSETQ. The CDR3 nucleotides are TGCGCCAGCAGCTTGGAGTTCGGGAACTATGGCTACACCTTC. Residues: CASSLEFGNYGYTF.

In regard to this clone: The same CDR3 arises from other DNA sequences in this sample as well. The genes are TRBV18 and TRBJ1-1; D gene ambiguous. The germline V gene has CDR1 KGHSH and CDR2 LQKENI. The CDR3 length is 13 residues. The V end lost 2 bases, the J end lost 1 base, and 5 bases lay between the germline ends. The CDR3 spells CASSPGRNTEAFF. The CDR3, as DNA: TGTGCCAGCTCACCAGGCCGGAACACTGAAGCTTTCTTT.

The chain has TRBV5-1 and TRBJ2-7, with D uncertain. In germline, CDR1 is SGHRS, CDR2 YFSETQ. V dropped 0 bases and J dropped 2 bases, with 9 bases sitting between them. The CDR3 spans 14 residues. CDR3: CASSLGGRTYEQYF. The DNA of the CDR3 is TGCGCCAGCAGCTTGGGAGGCAGAACCTACGAGCAGTACTTC.

This clone occurred once. This CDR3 is CASSLGGAGNTIYF. CDR3 sequence (DNA): TGTGCCAGCAGCTTAGGAGGTGCGGGAAACACCATATATTTT. The chain links TRBV7-9 to TRBJ1-3, with unresolved D. In germline, CDR1 is SEHNR, CDR2 FQNEAQ (reference sequence). The CDR3 contains 14 residues. Trimming took 1 base from V and 4 from J, leaving 8 bases between them.

Comments on this clone: Other DNA sequences in this specimen translate into the identical CDR3. The V gene is TRBV6-5, the J gene TRBJ2-7; D might be TRBD1 (6 bases). Per germline, CDR1 MNHEY and CDR2 SVGAGI. This CDR3 comprises 14 residues. V was shortened by 6 bases and J by 4 bases, with 16 bases between the two germline ends. CDR3 in amino acids: CASSPQGTAYEQYF. The CDR3 bases are TGTGCCAGCAGCCCACAGGGAACGGCGTACGAGCAGTACTTC.

The genes are TRBV19 and TRBJ1-5, with D perhaps matching TRBD1 (5 bases). Between the trimmed V and J ends, which lost 3 bases and 5 bases, there was a span of 14 bases. The germline CDR1 and CDR2 sequences are LNHDA and SQIVND (reference sequence). The CDR3 is 15 amino acids. The CDR3 protein is CASSIHQGRDQPQHF. The CDR3, as DNA: TGTGCCAGTAGTATCCACCAGGGTCGGGATCAGCCCCAGCATTTT.

This clone was counted a single time. This chain connects TRBV4-3 to TRBJ2-7, with 9 bases lining up with TRBD1. The ends lost 0 bases at V and 7 bases at J; junction bases unmatched: 10. Germline V gives CDR1 LGHNA, CDR2 YSLEER. The CDR3 extends over 16 amino acids. CDR3 in DNA: TGCGCCAGCAGCCAAGATCCGGGGACAGGGTATAGTGAGCAGTACTTC. The encoded protein is CASSQDPGTGYSEQYF.

The V gene is TRBV10-3, the J gene TRBJ2-7; 10 nucleotides agree with TRBD1. TRBJ2-5 explains the end of the DNA better; the J call may be wrong. The germline gives CDR1 ENHRY, CDR2 SYGVKD. The CDR3 runs 15 residues. CDR3 in amino acids: CAISYSRTGGETQYF. The DNA for the CDR3 is TGTGCCATCAGTTATTCACGGACAGGGGGAGAGACCCAGTACTTC.

A few counts support this clone. J is TRBJ1-2 and V is TRBV19; 9 bases are shared with TRBD1. V was clipped by 5 bases and J by 8 bases; unmatched bases: 12. Germline lookup yields CDR1 LNHDA and CDR2 SQIVND (reference sequence). This CDR3 is 15 amino acids long. Here the CDR3 reads CASSVATGGAGGYTF. In DNA, the CDR3 is TGTGCCAGTAGTGTCGCCACAGGGGGCGCAGGAGGCTACACCTTC. Full variable domain (rest looked up from reference TRBV19 and TRBJ1-2): DGGITQSPKYLFRKEGQNVTLSCEQNLNHDAMYWYRQDPGQGLRLIYYSQIVNDFQKGDIAEGYSVSREKKESFPLTVTSAQKNPTAFYLCASSVATGGAGGYTFGSGTRLTVV.

CDR3 protein: CASSEGDTGTDTQYF. The CDR3, as DNA: TGTGCCAGTAGTGAAGGGGACACCGGCACAGATACGCAGTATTTT. The chain carries TRBV19 and TRBJ2-3; D is perhaps TRBD1 (6 bases). The CDR3 is 15 amino acids. Trimming took 5 bases from V and 1 from J, leaving 13 bases between them. From germline, CDR1 is LNHDA and CDR2 SQIVND (reference sequence).

The rearrangement uses TRBV15 and TRBJ2-7; tentatively, D is TRBD2 (5 bases). The CDR3 totals 14 residues. Germline V CDR1 and CDR2: LNHNV, YYDKDF (reference sequence). The V and J ends lost 0 bases and 9 bases respectively, with 15 bases between them. The CDR3: CATSRDLKEAVQYF. In nucleotides, the CDR3 is TGTGCCACCAGCAGAGATTTGAAGGAAGCGGTGCAGTACTTC.

This rearrangement joins TRBV19 to TRBJ1-1, with no clear D. CDR1 is LNHDA, CDR2 SQIVND, per germline (reference sequence). This CDR3 has 14 amino acids. V was shortened by 5 bases and J by 6 bases, with 16 bases between the two germline ends. The CDR3 region has the DNA TGTGCCAGTAGTTTAGCGGGGAGTTTGGCTGAAGCTTTCTTT. Protein product: CASSLAGSLAEAFF. The variable domain in full, with the rest retrieved from reference TRBV19 and TRBJ1-1, is DGGITQSPKYLFRKEGQNVTLSCEQNLNHDAMYWYRQDPGQGLRLIYYSQIVNDFQKGDIAEGYSVSREKKESFPLTVTSAQKNPTAFYLCASSLAGSLAEAFFGQGTRLTVV.

The chain links TRBV5-6 to TRBJ2-5; TRBD2 might be the D (6 bases). The DNA end favors TRBJ2-7, so the J call may be wrong. CDR1 and CDR2 (germline): SGHDT, YYEEEE. CDR3 length equals 13 residues. CDR3 nucleotides: TGTGCCAGCAGCTTAGGACGGGGGTTCGAGCAGTACTTC. This gives the protein CASSLGRGFEQYF.

The chain is built from TRBV25-1 and TRBJ1-2; 8 bases align to TRBD1. Trimming at V came to 6 bases and at J to 6 bases, leaving 3 bases not matched to a gene. The CDR3 has 12 residues. The germline V gene has CDR1 MGHDK and CDR2 SYGVNS. CDR3: CASSLTGDGYTF. The CDR3 coding sequence is TGTGCCAGCAGCCTGACAGGGGATGGCTACACCTTC.

CDR3 in DNA: TGTGCCAGCAGCTCCCCGGACAGGGGCCAAGAGACCCAGTACTTC. This gives the protein CASSSPDRGQETQYF. The rearrangement uses TRBV5-5 and TRBJ2-5, with 9 bases fitting TRBD1. V gave up 3 bases and J gave up 1 base; unmatched junction bases: 4. Germline V CDR1 and CDR2: SGHKS, YYEKEE (reference sequence). There are 15 residues in the CDR3.

The chain carries TRBV7-3 and TRBJ1-1; D is unclear. Trimming shortened V by 4 bases and J by 0 bases, and 6 bases separated the two germline ends. This CDR3 is built from 13 residues. Per the germline V gene, CDR1 is SGHTA and CDR2 is FQGTGA. The CDR3 is CASSSGVNTEAFF. CDR3 in DNA: TGTGCCAGCAGCTCCGGGGTGAACACTGAAGCTTTCTTT.

The genes are TRBV2 and TRBJ2-1, with 7 bases matching TRBD2. The germline gives CDR1 SNHLY, CDR2 FYNNEI. The J segment lost 4 bases and the V segment lost 6 bases, leaving 9 bases of the junction unmatched. CDR3 length equals 15 residues. The chain's CDR3 is CASRESGALYNEQFF. CDR3 DNA: TGTGCCAGCAGGGAGAGCGGGGCGCTTTACAATGAGCAGTTCTTC. The whole variable domain, filled in from reference TRBV2 and TRBJ2-1, reads EPEVTQTPSHQVTQMGQEVILRCVPISNHLYFYWYRQILGQKVEFLVSFYNNEISEKSEIFDDQFSVERPDGSNFTLKIRSTKLEDSAMYFCASRESGALYNEQFFGPGTRLTVL.

The gene calls are TRBV6-6 and TRBJ1-1; 8 bases align to TRBD1. V lost 6 bases to trimming and J lost 10 bases; unmatched junction nucleotides: 7. CDR1 MNHNY and CDR2 SVGAGI come from the germline V gene (reference sequence). The CDR3 has 12 residues. In DNA form, the CDR3 reads TGTGCCAGCAGCCCGACAGGGGTGGGAGCTTTCTTT. Its translation: CASSPTGVGAFF.

V is TRBV7-2 and J is TRBJ1-5; D unclear. The CDR3 length is 15 residues. Germline CDR1 is SGHTA and CDR2 is FQGNSA. Deletions cut 1 base from V and 1 base from J, with 8 bases between. The CDR3 DNA reads as TGTGCCAGCAGCTTAGGCCTGGAGAGCAATCAGCCCCAGCATTTT. Encoded protein: CASSLGLESNQPQHF. Full variable domain (remainder filled in from reference TRBV7-2 and TRBJ1-5): GAGVSQSPSNKVTEKGKDVELRCDPISGHTALYWYRQSLGQGLEFLIYFQGNSAPDKSGLPSDRFSAERTGGSVSTLTIQRTQQEDSAVYLCASSLGLESNQPQHFGDGTRLSIL.

This chain connects TRBV28 to TRBJ1-2, with D possibly being TRBD1 (6 bases). Between the trimmed V and J ends, which lost 8 bases and 4 bases, there was a span of 8 bases. The germline CDR1 and CDR2 sequences are MDHEN and SYDVKM. This CDR3 has 11 residues. DNA of the CDR3: TGTGCCAGCGGGGGGGCCTATGGCTACACCTTC. Its protein product is CASGGAYGYTF.